This TCR beta chain came from a study of blood T cells in healthy people across ages. Trimming stripped 2 bases from V and 6 bases from J, with 11 bases between. Germline V CDR1 and CDR2: MNHEY, SMNVEV (reference sequence). The CDR3 is 13 residues long. PBMCs were isolated at a quantity of at least 6 million per sample. At least ten counts were recorded for this clonotype. The authors ran a second PCR of about 7 to 11 cycles using a sample-barcoded 5' primer and a J-beta primer mix. A single record per CDR3 protein comes from TCRdb applying MiXCR to the 5' RACE reads. The sample shows under 2 million distinct CDR3 sequences, about 35% of them seen only once.

What was sequenced was blood. The chain employs TRBV27 and TRBJ2-7; D remains unclear. The receptor was derived from a woman aged 25 to 39 in good health. The CDR3 sequence is CASSLGLASEQYF. CDR3 in DNA: TGTGCCAGCAGTTTAGGGCTGGCCAGCGAGCAGTACTTC.